Presented here are 23 T cell receptor beta chains from one specimen sequenced in a study of T cell responses to AZD1222 COVID-19 vaccine. This table comes from immunoSEQ multiplex PCR, and its TCRdb copy is limited to in-frame clones, with some not included. The sample holds approximately 190,000 clones, approximately 93% seen once. The specimen comprised peripheral blood, sampled 28 days after the second AZD1222 dose. Source of these receptors: an adult who received the AZD1222 COVID-19 vaccine.

The gene calls are TRBV4-3 and TRBJ1-5; D gene ambiguous. The CDR3 sequence is 13 residues long. V lost 3 bases, J lost 5 bases, and 8 bases lay in between. Germline loops: CDR1 LGHNA, CDR2 YSLEER. In DNA form, the CDR3 reads TGCGCCAGCAGCCAGGAGCTTTATCAGCCCCAGCATTTT. Translated, it gives CASSQELYQPQHF.

The chain couples TRBV18 to TRBJ2-7; D not resolved. Trimming stripped 0 bases from V and 3 bases from J, with 6 bases between. The CDR3 is 13 amino acids. The V gene's germline CDR1 is KGHSH and CDR2 LQKENI. As DNA, the CDR3 is TGTGCCAGCTCACCACCGGAGAGCTACGAGCAGTACTTC. Its translation: CASSPPESYEQYF.

This chain connects TRBV7-9 to TRBJ2-2; perhaps TRBD2 as D (5 bases). Germline values: CDR1 SEHNR, CDR2 FQNEAQ (reference sequence). The CDR3 runs 16 residues. Trimming took off 1 base at V and 0 bases at J, with 9 bases between the two ends. The CDR3 nucleotides are TGTGCCAGCAGCTTAGGACGGGATTCGAACACCGGGGAGCTGTTTTTT. The encoded protein is CASSLGRDSNTGELFF.

This clone was seen just once. The J gene is TRBJ1-2, the V gene TRBV27, with a tentative D call TRBD1 (5 bases). The germline CDR1 and CDR2 sequences are MNHEY and SMNVEV (reference sequence). The CDR3 totals 15 residues. V was trimmed by 3 bases and J by 4 bases, leaving 15 bases between them. The CDR3 spells CASSFVRAGTYGYTF. CDR3 bases: TGTGCCAGCAGTTTTGTAAGGGCAGGGACCTATGGCTACACCTTC.

The V and J genes are TRBV5-5 and TRBJ2-7, with a tentative D call TRBD1 (6 bases). Germline assignment: CDR1 SGHKS and CDR2 YYEKEE (reference sequence). The length of the CDR3 is 13 residues. The V gene lost 5 bases and the J gene lost 3 bases, with 12 bases spanning the gap. The CDR3 DNA reads TGTGCCAGCAGAAAGGGACAAGGCTACGAGCAGTACTTC. Translation: CASRKGQGYEQYF.

The rearrangement uses TRBV12-3 or TRBV12-4 and TRBJ1-1, with D hard to call. The V gene lost 3 bases and the J gene lost 4 bases, with 9 bases spanning the gap. This CDR3 has 13 amino acids. CDR3 DNA: TGTGCCAGCAGTTTTCTCGTGAGCACTGAAGCTTTCTTT. It specifies CASSFLVSTEAFF.

This rearrangement joins TRBV5-4 to TRBJ2-7; D not certain. This CDR3 region has 13 residues. Germline-derived CDR1 and CDR2 are SGHNT and YYREEE (reference sequence). Trimming stripped 2 bases from V and 3 bases from J, with 9 bases between. CDR3 in DNA: TGTGCCAGCAGCTTATCGGGCGTCTACGAGCAGTACTTC. It specifies CASSLSGVYEQYF.

The chain couples TRBV29-1 to TRBJ1-1; 9 bases are shared with TRBD1. The CDR3 extends over 13 amino acids. V was clipped by 7 bases and J by 1 base; unmatched bases: 4. Germline CDR1 and CDR2: SQVTM and ANQGSEA. The CDR3 DNA is TGCAGCGGATCGGACAGGGGGAACACTGAAGCTTTCTTT. This codes for CSGSDRGNTEAFF.

The V call is TRBV28, the J call TRBJ1-5; D unresolved. Germline V gives CDR1 MDHEN, CDR2 SYDVKM. The CDR3 sequence is 16 residues long. The V end was cut by 2 bases, the J end by 4 bases, with 15 bases between. CDR3 region: CASSLDSINPNQPQHF. CDR3 bases: TGTGCCAGCAGTTTAGACTCTATCAACCCAAATCAGCCCCAGCATTTT.

V usage is TRBV7-8 and J usage is TRBJ2-7; tentatively, D is TRBD2 (6 bases). Germline V gene lookup returns CDR1 SGHVS and CDR2 FQNEAQ. V lost 3 bases to trimming and J lost 0 bases, with 9 bases between them. CDR3 size: 14 residues. The CDR3 sequence: CASSFGTYSYEQYF. CDR3 sequence (DNA): TGTGCCAGCAGCTTTGGGACTTACTCCTACGAGCAGTACTTC.

The chain recombines TRBV3-1 (or the pseudogene TRBV3-2) with TRBJ2-3; 9 nucleotides match TRBD2. From germline, CDR1 is LGHDT and CDR2 YNNKEL (reference sequence). V trimming: 4 bases; J trimming: 2 bases; junction bases outside the gene matches: 7. The CDR3 runs 16 residues. The CDR3 protein is CASSRELAGITDTQYF. CDR3 nucleotide sequence: TGTGCCAGCAGCCGAGAGCTAGCGGGGATCACAGATACGCAGTATTTT.

The chain uses TRBV7-6 and TRBJ2-1, with D tentatively TRBD2 (6 bases). V gave up 3 bases and J gave up 2 bases, with 8 bases separating them. The germline V gene has CDR1 SGHVS and CDR2 FNYEAQ. The CDR3 has 14 residues. DNA of the CDR3: TGTGCCAGCAGCTTGACGGGAGCCTACAATGAGCAGTTCTTC. Amino acids: CASSLTGAYNEQFF.

This clone was seen once. The chain couples TRBV5-4 to TRBJ1-5; 9 nucleotides match TRBD1. The CDR3 consists of 15 residues. Per germline, CDR1 SGHNT and CDR2 YYREEE (reference sequence). V trimming: 5 bases; J trimming: 4 bases; junction bases outside the gene matches: 7. The DNA of the CDR3 is TGTGCCAGCAGTAGGGACAGGGTTAGGAATCAGCCCCAGCATTTT. This gives the protein CASSRDRVRNQPQHF.

The chain combines TRBV2 with TRBJ2-3, with D unclear. The CDR3 loop spans 14 amino acids. Germline loops: CDR1 SNHLY, CDR2 FYNNEI. Trimming pared 4 bases from V and 1 base from J, leaving 9 bases between. The CDR3 loop is CASSAYAGTDTQYF. CDR3 in DNA: TGTGCCAGCAGTGCGTATGCGGGCACAGATACGCAGTATTTT.

DNA of the CDR3: TGTGCCTGGAGAGAACAGGGTTCTGGAAACACCATATATTTT. As protein: CAWREQGSGNTIYF. The chain links TRBV30 to TRBJ1-3; maybe TRBD1 (6 bases). Trimming stripped 3 bases from V and 1 base from J, with 10 bases between. CDR3 length: 14 residues. Germline V gene sequence: CDR1 GTSNPN, CDR2 SVGIG (reference sequence).

The V and J genes are TRBV7-2 and TRBJ2-7; the match to TRBD1 covers 11 bases. Trimming cost V 1 base and J 7 bases; bases outside gene matches: 6. Germline CDR1 and CDR2: SGHTA and FQGNSA. CDR3 length: 15 residues. CDR3 region: CASSLGGQGAREQYF. CDR3 in DNA: TGTGCCAGCAGCTTAGGTGGACAGGGGGCTCGTGAGCAGTACTTC.

The chain couples TRBV27 to TRBJ1-5; 11 bases map to TRBD1. Germline CDR1 reads MNHEY; CDR2 reads SMNVEV (reference sequence). The CDR3 loop spans 17 amino acids. V lost 5 bases, J lost 1 base, and 7 bases stayed unmatched. The CDR3 is CASSRDRGDWSNQPQHF. The CDR3 nucleotides read TGTGCCAGCAGTCGGGACAGGGGGGATTGGAGCAATCAGCCCCAGCATTTT.

The CDR3 region has the DNA TGTGCCAGCAGTGTACCCGACCCGAACGGGAATGAGCAGTTCTTC. This sequence encodes CASSVPDPNGNEQFF. The chain employs TRBV27 and TRBJ2-1; the D is unclear. The CDR3 has 15 residues. The germline CDR1 and CDR2 sequences are MNHEY and SMNVEV (reference sequence). Trimming pared 5 bases from V and 7 bases from J, leaving 18 bases between.

The chain recombines TRBV11-2 with TRBJ1-6, with TRBD1 as a possible D gene (6 bases). Deletions cut 5 bases from V and 10 bases from J, with 12 bases between. Germline CDR1 is SGHAT and CDR2 is FQNNGV. The length of the CDR3 is 13 residues. The CDR3 DNA is TGTGCCAGCAGCAGGGGGGTGGTCTCACCCCTCCACTTT. Protein sequence: CASSRGVVSPLHF.

The CDR3 is CAWSPGSPPLHF. DNA of the CDR3: TGTGCCTGGAGTCCGGGGTCACCACCCCTCCACTTT. The chain recombines TRBV30 with TRBJ1-6; D unresolved. The V end was cut by 2 bases, the J end by 11 bases, with 10 bases between. In germline, CDR1 is GTSNPN, CDR2 SVGIG (reference sequence). CDR3 length: 12 amino acids.

This CDR3 is CASSGTLHGYTF. The CDR3 DNA follows: TGTGCCAGCAGCGGGACACTCCATGGCTACACCTTC. This chain uses TRBV9 with TRBJ1-2, with D perhaps TRBD1 (5 bases). V gave up 3 bases and J gave up 6 bases, with 9 bases separating them. The CDR3 has 12 residues. Germline loops: CDR1 SGDLS, CDR2 YYNGEE.

This clone was seen only a few times. The rearrangement links TRBV5-5 to TRBJ1-1; the D gene is possibly TRBD1 (5 bases). Germline CDR1 SGHKS, CDR2 YYEKEE (reference sequence). The CDR3 is made up of 13 amino acids. Between the trimmed V and J ends, which lost 4 bases and 3 bases, there was a span of 10 bases. CDR3 in DNA: TGTGCCAGCAGCCCGGAAGGGGACACTGAAGCTTTCTTT. It codes for CASSPEGDTEAFF. The whole variable domain, remainder taken from reference TRBV5-5 and TRBJ1-1, is DAGVTQSPTHLIKTRGQQVTLRCSPISGHKSVSWYQQVLGQGPQFIFQYYEKEERGRGNFPDRFSARQFPNYSSELNVNALLLGDSALYLCASSPEGDTEAFFGQGTRLTVV.

This clone was picked up a small number of times. The CDR3 region is CASSLSSIPNYEQYF. The CDR3 nucleotides read TGTGCCAGCAGTTTATCGAGTATCCCAAACTACGAGCAGTACTTC. This sequence joins TRBV27 and TRBJ2-7, with no clear D. Germline assignment: CDR1 MNHEY and CDR2 SMNVEV (reference sequence). The CDR3 is made up of 15 amino acids. With 0 bases removed from V and 3 bases from J, the gap between germline ends came to 12 bases.